These 27 T cell receptor beta chains came from one sample sequenced in a study of T cells expressing NK-cell markers. From the 5' RACE reads, TCRdb lists one entry per CDR3 protein and no DNA. Recorded for this sample: about 380,000 distinct CDR3 sequences. The specimen sequenced was blood T cells: a sorted CD56 or NKG2C T cell subset, CD4+ or CD8+ T cells, or bulk PBMC T cells (not recorded which). The receptors were sampled from a man aged 18-75 years in good health.

The chain has TRBV11-2 and TRBJ1-1. CDR1 is SGHAT, CDR2 FQNNGV, per germline. The CDR3 has 12 residues. The CDR3 is CASSFKTVEAFF.

V gene TRBV7-2 combines with J gene TRBJ2-5; absent DNA, TCRdb's TRBD1 call cannot be checked. CDR3 length: 16 amino acids. The germline CDR1 and CDR2 sequences are SGHTA and FQGNSA. The CDR3 loop is CASSWTGGLYQETQYF. Variable domain in full (rest from reference TRBV7-2 and TRBJ2-5): GAGVSQSPSNKVTEKGKDVELRCDPISGHTALYWYRQSLGQGLEFLIYFQGNSAPDKSGLPSDRFSAERTGGSVSTLTIQRTQQEDSAVYLCASSWTGGLYQETQYFGPGTRLLVL.

The chain combines TRBV5-1 with TRBJ2-5; TCRdb designates TRBD1, a call that cannot be tested without DNA. The CDR3 length is 14 residues. CDR1 and CDR2 from the germline V gene are SGHRS and YFSETQ. CDR3 in amino acids: CASSTIDSQETQYF.

The chain couples TRBV29-1 to TRBJ2-7. The CDR3 spans 13 residues. Germline lookup yields CDR1 SQVTM and CDR2 ANQGSEA. The CDR3 loop reads CSVASIVFYEQYF.

V and J are TRBV12-3 or TRBV12-4 and TRBJ2-3; TCRdb's D gene call, TRBD2, goes unchecked for lack of DNA. This CDR3 contains 19 residues. CDR3 sequence: CASSSGTSGGPLSTDTQYF.

The J gene is TRBJ2-7, the V gene TRBV7-9; TCRdb designates TRBD1, a call that cannot be tested without DNA. CDR1 is SEHNR and CDR2 is FQNEAQ in the germline V gene (reference sequence). This CDR3 spans 14 amino acids. The CDR3 loop is CASSLNGGGGEQYF.

This chain joins TRBV7-9 and TRBJ2-5. The length of the CDR3 is 14 residues. Germline CDR1 reads SEHNR; CDR2 reads FQNEAQ (reference sequence). CDR3 residues: CASSTKAGQETQYF.

This chain links TRBV6-5 with TRBJ1-2; there is no DNA to check the TCRdb D call of TRBD1. This CDR3 region has 16 residues. CDR1 and CDR2 from the germline V gene are MNHEY and SVGAGI. CDR3 amino acids: CASSYRGQGDNYGYTF.

The J gene is TRBJ2-7, the V gene TRBV3-1. The CDR3 totals 14 residues. In germline, CDR1 is LGHDT, CDR2 YNNKEL (reference sequence). CDR3 protein: CASSQGYLTYEQYF.

The chain links TRBV5-1 to TRBJ2-3; the D gene TCRdb calls, TRBD1, cannot be checked with no DNA. Germline V lookup: CDR1 SGHRS, CDR2 YFSETQ. The CDR3 length is 16 residues. This chain's CDR3 is CASSRGFGGRTDTQYF.

The chain joins TRBV14 to TRBJ2-5. Germline-derived CDR1 and CDR2 are SGHDN and FVKESK. CDR3 size: 15 residues. This chain's CDR3 is CASSQSYGRLETQYF.

The chain combines TRBV11-2 with TRBJ2-3; TCRdb's D call of TRBD2 is untestable without DNA. This CDR3 is 16 amino acids long. The germline CDR1 and CDR2 sequences are SGHAT and FQNNGV. CDR3: CASSLAGTSGGRTQYF.

The CDR3 loop is CASSSRDSSNSLHF. The V and J genes are TRBV5-1 and TRBJ1-6; lacking DNA, the TRBD1 call made by TCRdb goes unchecked. The CDR3 is 14 residues long. Germline V CDR1 and CDR2: SGHRS, YFSETQ.

The rearrangement joins TRBV21-1 to TRBJ2-1; the TRBD2 assignment by TCRdb is unverifiable without DNA. TRBV21-1 is designated a pseudogene. The CDR3 spans 17 residues. CDR3 amino acids: CASSKAERGVLYNEQFF.

The V gene is TRBV4-1, the J gene TRBJ2-3; no DNA is available, so the TRBD1 call from TCRdb remains unchecked. Per the germline V gene, CDR1 is MGHRA and CDR2 is YSYEKL. The CDR3 spans 16 residues. The CDR3 is CASSQVGGQLADTQYF.

The chain carries TRBV4-2 and TRBJ2-3; the TCRdb call, TRBD1, lacks DNA for checking. This CDR3 is built from 18 residues. CDR1 and CDR2 from the germline V gene are LGHNA and YNFKEQ. This chain's CDR3 is CASSQAGRYRVGTDTQYF.

The chain joins TRBV27 to TRBJ1-2; TCRdb gives TRBD1 as the D gene, but with no DNA this cannot be confirmed. This CDR3 has 16 amino acids. The germline V gene encodes CDR1 MNHEY and CDR2 SMNVEV (reference sequence). CDR3 sequence reads: CASRFTGTGDLYGYTF.

This chain connects TRBV14 to TRBJ1-3. From germline, CDR1 is SGHDN and CDR2 FVKESK. The CDR3 runs to 15 residues. This CDR3 reads CASSGFQGGGNTIYF.

This rearrangement joins TRBV12-5 to TRBJ2-3; TCRdb designates TRBD1, a call that cannot be tested without DNA. Germline values: CDR1 LGHNT, CDR2 FRNRAP. The CDR3 extends over 17 amino acids. This chain's CDR3 is CASGLPRDPGSTDTQYF.

CDR3 protein: CASSLGSGGVSPGNTIYF. The genes are TRBV11-1 and TRBJ1-3; TCRdb's D gene call, TRBD1, goes unchecked for lack of DNA. CDR3 length: 18 residues. The germline gives CDR1 SGHAT, CDR2 FQDESV (reference sequence).

This sequence joins TRBV29-1 and TRBJ1-2. The CDR3 totals 14 residues. The germline CDR1 and CDR2 sequences are SQVTM and ANQGSEA. CDR3 loop: CSVVGGRASNGYTF.

V and J are TRBV20-1 and TRBJ1-5; the D gene TCRdb calls, TRBD1, cannot be checked with no DNA. CDR1 is DFQATT and CDR2 is SNEGSKA in the germline V gene (reference sequence). This CDR3 is built from 13 residues. The CDR3 sequence is CSAREFSGQPQHF.

The chain has TRBV7-2 and TRBJ2-5; TCRdb returns TRBD2, unconfirmable since there is no DNA. The CDR3 sequence is 17 residues long. CDR1 and CDR2 (germline): SGHTA, FQGNSA. This CDR3 reads CASSLDASGGAGGTQYF.

The rearrangement uses TRBV2 and TRBJ1-1; the TCRdb D gene call, TRBD1, has no DNA to confirm it. From germline, CDR1 is SNHLY and CDR2 FYNNEI. This CDR3 is built from 13 residues. CDR3 in amino acids: CASTDRRNTEAFF.

J is TRBJ2-3 and V is TRBV18; with no DNA, the TCRdb D assignment of TRBD1 cannot be verified. In germline, CDR1 is KGHSH, CDR2 LQKENI. The CDR3 is 15 amino acids. CDR3 region: CASSPRGGGTDTQYF.

The chain combines TRBV5-6 with TRBJ1-2. There are 15 residues in the CDR3. Germline assignment: CDR1 SGHDT and CDR2 YYEEEE. This CDR3 is CASSLAGTTNYGYTF. Full variable domain (outside the CDR3, taken from reference TRBV5-6 and TRBJ1-2): DAGVTQSPTHLIKTRGQQVTLRCSPKSGHDTVSWYQQALGQGPQFIFQYYEEEERQRGNFPDRFSGHQFPNYSSELNVNALLLGDSALYLCASSLAGTTNYGYTFGSGTRLTVV.

The chain couples TRBV2 to TRBJ2-2; the D call from TCRdb, TRBD1, cannot be confirmed without DNA. The germline CDR1 and CDR2 sequences are SNHLY and FYNNEI. The CDR3 runs to 15 residues. The CDR3 is CASRGHRGSTGELFF.